This T cell receptor beta chain was captured by sequencing in a study of blood T cell repertoires in COVID-19. The CDR3 has 17 residues. Germline CDR1 is SEHNR and CDR2 is FQNEAQ (reference sequence). J gave up 2 bases and V 3 bases, and 12 bases lay outside the gene matches. In assigning cohorts, the study relied on participant-reported clinical history. Sequencing was performed with immunoSEQ multiplex PCR; in TCRdb, only in-frame clones are kept and a portion is missing. This table has approximately 220,000 clones, about 90% appearing once. The chain employs TRBV7-9 and TRBJ2-7; 8 bases agree with TRBD1. Material: PBMCs or T cells enriched from blood (not recorded which). This clonotype originated in a woman in her 30s with acute COVID-19. This chain's CDR3 is CASSFPRRTGNTYEQYF. CDR3 bases: TGTGCCAGCAGCTTCCCCCGCAGGACAGGGAACACCTACGAGCAGTACTTC. The variable domain in full, completed from reference TRBV7-9 and TRBJ2-7, reads DTGVSQNPRHKITKRGQNVTFRCDPISEHNRLYWYRQTLGQGPEFLTYFQNEAQLEKSRLLSDRFSAERPKGSFSTLEIQRTEQGDSAMYLCASSFPRRTGNTYEQYFGPGTRLTVT.